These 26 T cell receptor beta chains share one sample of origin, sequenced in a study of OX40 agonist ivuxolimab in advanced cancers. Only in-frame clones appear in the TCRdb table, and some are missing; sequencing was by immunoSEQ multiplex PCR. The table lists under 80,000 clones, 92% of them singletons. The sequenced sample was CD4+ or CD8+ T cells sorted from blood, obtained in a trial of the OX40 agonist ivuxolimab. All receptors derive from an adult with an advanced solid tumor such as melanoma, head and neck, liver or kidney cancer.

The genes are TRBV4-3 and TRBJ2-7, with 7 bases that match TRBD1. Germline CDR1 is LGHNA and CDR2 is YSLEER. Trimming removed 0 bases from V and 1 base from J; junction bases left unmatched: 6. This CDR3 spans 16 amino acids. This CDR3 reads CASSQESGTASYEQYF. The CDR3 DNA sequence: TGCGCCAGCAGCCAAGAATCAGGGACAGCGTCCTACGAGCAGTACTTC.

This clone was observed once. The CDR3: CASSLGGTGGYYEQYF. The CDR3 nucleotides read TGTGCCAGCAGCTTGGGTGGGACAGGGGGGTACTACGAGCAGTACTTC. The chain recombines TRBV5-6 with TRBJ2-7, with 11 positions matching TRBD1. Germline CDR1 reads SGHDT; CDR2 reads YYEEEE. Losses at the gene ends were 0 bases for V and 3 bases for J; bases not matched to a gene: 5. The CDR3 length is 16 residues.

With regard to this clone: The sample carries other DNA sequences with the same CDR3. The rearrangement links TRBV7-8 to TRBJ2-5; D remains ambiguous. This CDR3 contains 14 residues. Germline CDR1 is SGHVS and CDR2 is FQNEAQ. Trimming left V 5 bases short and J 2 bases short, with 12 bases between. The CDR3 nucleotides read TGTGCCAGCAGCCCGGAGTACTCTCAAGAGACCCAGTACTTC. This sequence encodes CASSPEYSQETQYF.

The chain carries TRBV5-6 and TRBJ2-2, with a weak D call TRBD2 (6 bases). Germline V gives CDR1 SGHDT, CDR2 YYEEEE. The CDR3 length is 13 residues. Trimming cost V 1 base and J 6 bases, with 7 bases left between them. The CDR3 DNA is TGTGCCAGCAGCTTGACGGGGGCCGGGGAGCTGTTTTTT. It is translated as CASSLTGAGELFF.

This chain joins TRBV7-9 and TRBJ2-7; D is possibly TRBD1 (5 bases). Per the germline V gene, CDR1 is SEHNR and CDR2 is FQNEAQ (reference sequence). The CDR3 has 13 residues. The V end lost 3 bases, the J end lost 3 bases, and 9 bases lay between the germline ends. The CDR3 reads CASSFTGRYEQYF. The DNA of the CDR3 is TGTGCCAGCAGCTTCACAGGCCGCTACGAGCAGTACTTC.

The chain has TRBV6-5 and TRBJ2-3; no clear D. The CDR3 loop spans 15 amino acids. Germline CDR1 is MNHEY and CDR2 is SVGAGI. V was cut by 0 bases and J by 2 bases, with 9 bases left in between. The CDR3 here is CASSYSAYDTDTQYF. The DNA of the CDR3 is TGTGCCAGCAGTTACTCGGCATATGACACAGATACGCAGTATTTT.

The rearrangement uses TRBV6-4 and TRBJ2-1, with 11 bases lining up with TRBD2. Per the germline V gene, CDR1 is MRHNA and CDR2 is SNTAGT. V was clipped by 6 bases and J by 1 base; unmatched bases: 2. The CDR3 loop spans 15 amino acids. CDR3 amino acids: CASRLAGESYNEQFF. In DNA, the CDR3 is TGTGCCAGCAGACTAGCGGGGGAGTCCTACAATGAGCAGTTCTTC.

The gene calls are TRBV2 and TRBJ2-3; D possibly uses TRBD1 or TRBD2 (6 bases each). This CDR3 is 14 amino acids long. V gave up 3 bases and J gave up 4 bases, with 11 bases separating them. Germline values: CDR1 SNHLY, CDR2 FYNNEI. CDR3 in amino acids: CASSDWGAPDTQYF. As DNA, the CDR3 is TGTGCCAGCAGTGATTGGGGGGCTCCAGATACGCAGTATTTT.

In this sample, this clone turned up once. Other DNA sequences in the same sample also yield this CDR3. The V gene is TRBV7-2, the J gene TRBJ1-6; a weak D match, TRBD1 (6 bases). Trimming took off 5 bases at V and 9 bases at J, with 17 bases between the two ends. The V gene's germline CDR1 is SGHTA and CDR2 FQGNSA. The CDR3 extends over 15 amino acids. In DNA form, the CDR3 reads TGTGCCAGCAGCCGGAGGCCAGGGGAGGCTTCACCCCTCCACTTT. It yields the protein CASSRRPGEASPLHF.

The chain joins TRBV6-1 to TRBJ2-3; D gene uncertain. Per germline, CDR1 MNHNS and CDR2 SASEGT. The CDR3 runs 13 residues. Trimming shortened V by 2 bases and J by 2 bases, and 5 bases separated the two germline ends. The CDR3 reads CASSEYNTDTQYF. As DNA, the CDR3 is TGTGCCAGCAGTGAATACAACACAGATACGCAGTATTTT.

The DNA for the CDR3 is TGCAGCGCTTCAGCGGGGGATCGCACAGATACGCAGTATTTT. Amino acid sequence: CSASAGDRTDTQYF. The rearrangement joins TRBV29-1 to TRBJ2-3; 8 bases are a match to TRBD2. CDR1 and CDR2 (germline): SQVTM, ANQGSEA. The CDR3 has 14 residues. V was clipped by 7 bases and J by 1 base; unmatched bases: 7.

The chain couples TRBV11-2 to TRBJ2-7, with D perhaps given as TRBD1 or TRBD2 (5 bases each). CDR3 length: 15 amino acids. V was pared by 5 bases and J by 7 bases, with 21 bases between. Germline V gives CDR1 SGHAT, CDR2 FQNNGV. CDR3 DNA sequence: TGTGCCAGCAGCCTTGGGGCAGCGGCGCCCTTGGAGCAGTACTTC. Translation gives CASSLGAAAPLEQYF.

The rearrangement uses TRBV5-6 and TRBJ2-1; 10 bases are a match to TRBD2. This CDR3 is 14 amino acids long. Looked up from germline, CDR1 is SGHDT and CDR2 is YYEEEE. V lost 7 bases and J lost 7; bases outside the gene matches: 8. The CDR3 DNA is TGTGCCAGCGGGGTGGTTAGCGGGGGGAATGAGCAGTTCTTC. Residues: CASGVVSGGNEQFF.

CDR3 in amino acids: CASSTGTSGGAGTGELFF. The CDR3 DNA reads TGTGCCAGCAGTACAGGGACTAGCGGGGGGGCCGGCACCGGGGAGCTGTTTTTT. The chain has TRBV27 and TRBJ2-2; 16 bases map to TRBD2. The trim removed 5 bases at V and 4 bases at J, leaving 7 bases unmatched. Germline V gives CDR1 MNHEY, CDR2 SMNVEV (reference sequence). The CDR3 is 18 amino acids.

The CDR3 loop reads CSAQLGGTDTQYF. The CDR3 coding sequence is TGCAGCGCCCAGTTAGGGGGCACAGATACGCAGTATTTT. The chain uses TRBV29-1 and TRBJ2-3, with a tentative D call TRBD1 (5 bases). The CDR3 runs to 13 residues. The germline CDR1 and CDR2 sequences are SQVTM and ANQGSEA. V was trimmed by 7 bases and J by 1 base, leaving 12 bases between them.

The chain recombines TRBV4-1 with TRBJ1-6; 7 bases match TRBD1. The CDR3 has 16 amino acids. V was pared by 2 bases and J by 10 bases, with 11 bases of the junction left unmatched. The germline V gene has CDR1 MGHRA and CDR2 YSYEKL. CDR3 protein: CASSQSPRDSQSPLHF. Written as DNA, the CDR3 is TGCGCCAGCAGCCAATCCCCCCGGGACAGTCAATCACCCCTCCACTTT.

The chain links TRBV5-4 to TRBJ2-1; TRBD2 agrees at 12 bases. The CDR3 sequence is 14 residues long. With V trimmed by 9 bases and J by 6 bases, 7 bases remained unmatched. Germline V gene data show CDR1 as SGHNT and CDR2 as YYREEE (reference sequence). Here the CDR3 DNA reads TGTGCCATCGAGGGGACTAGCGGGTTCAATGAGCAGTTCTTC. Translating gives CAIEGTSGFNEQFF.

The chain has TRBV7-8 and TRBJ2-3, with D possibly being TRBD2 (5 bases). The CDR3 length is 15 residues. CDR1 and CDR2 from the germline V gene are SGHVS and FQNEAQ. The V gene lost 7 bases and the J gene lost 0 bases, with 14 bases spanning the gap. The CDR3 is CASTLQRTSTDTQYF. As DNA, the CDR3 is TGTGCCAGCACTCTCCAGCGGACTAGCACAGATACGCAGTATTTT.

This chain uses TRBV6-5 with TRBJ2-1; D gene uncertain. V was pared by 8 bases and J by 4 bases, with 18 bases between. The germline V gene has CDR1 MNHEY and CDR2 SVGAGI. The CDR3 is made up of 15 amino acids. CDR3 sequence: CASGPTERYYNEQFF. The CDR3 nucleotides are TGTGCCAGCGGCCCAACAGAGCGATATTACAATGAGCAGTTCTTC.

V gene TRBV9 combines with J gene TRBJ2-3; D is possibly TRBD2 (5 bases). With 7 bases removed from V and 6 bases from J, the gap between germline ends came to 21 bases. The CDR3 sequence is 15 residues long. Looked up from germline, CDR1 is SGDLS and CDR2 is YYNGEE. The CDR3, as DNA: TGTGCCAGCTCCCTTAACGGAGCGGTTTCGGATACGCAGTATTTT. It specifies CASSLNGAVSDTQYF.

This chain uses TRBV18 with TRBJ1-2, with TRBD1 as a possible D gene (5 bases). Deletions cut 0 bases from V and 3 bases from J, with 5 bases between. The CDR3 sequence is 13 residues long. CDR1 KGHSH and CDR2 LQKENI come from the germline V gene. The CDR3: CASSPPTDYGYTF. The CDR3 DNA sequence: TGTGCCAGCTCACCACCGACAGACTATGGCTACACCTTC.

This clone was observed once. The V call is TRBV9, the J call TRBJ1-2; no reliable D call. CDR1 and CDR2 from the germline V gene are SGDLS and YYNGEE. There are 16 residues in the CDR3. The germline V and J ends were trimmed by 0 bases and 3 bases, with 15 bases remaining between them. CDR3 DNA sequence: TGTGCCAGCAGCGTAGCTACCGGGGATTTTGACTATGGCTACACCTTC. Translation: CASSVATGDFDYGYTF.

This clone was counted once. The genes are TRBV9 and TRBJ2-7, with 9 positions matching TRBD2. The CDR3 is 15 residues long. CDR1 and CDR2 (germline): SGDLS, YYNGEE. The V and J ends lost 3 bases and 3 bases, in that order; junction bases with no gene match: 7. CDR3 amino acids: CASSEKGLAFYEQYF. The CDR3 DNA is TGTGCCAGCAGCGAAAAGGGACTAGCTTTCTACGAGCAGTACTTC.

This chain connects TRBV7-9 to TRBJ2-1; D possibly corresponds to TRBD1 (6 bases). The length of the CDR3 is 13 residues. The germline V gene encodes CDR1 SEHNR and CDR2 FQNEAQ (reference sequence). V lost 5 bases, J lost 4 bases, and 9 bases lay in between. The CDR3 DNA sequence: TGTGCCAGCAGCAAAACAGGGTACAATGAGCAGTTCTTC. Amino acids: CASSKTGYNEQFF.

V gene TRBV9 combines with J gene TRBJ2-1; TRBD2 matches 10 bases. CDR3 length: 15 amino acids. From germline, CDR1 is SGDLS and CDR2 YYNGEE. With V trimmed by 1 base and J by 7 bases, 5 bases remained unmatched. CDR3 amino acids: CASSVQRGGWNEQFF. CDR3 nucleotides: TGTGCCAGCAGCGTACAGCGGGGGGGTTGGAATGAGCAGTTCTTC.

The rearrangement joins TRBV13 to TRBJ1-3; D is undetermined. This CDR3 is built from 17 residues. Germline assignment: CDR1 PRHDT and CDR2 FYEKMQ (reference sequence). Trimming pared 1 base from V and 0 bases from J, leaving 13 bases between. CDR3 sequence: CASSLVREDFSGNTIYF. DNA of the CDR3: TGTGCCAGCAGCTTAGTGAGGGAGGACTTCTCTGGAAACACCATATATTTT.